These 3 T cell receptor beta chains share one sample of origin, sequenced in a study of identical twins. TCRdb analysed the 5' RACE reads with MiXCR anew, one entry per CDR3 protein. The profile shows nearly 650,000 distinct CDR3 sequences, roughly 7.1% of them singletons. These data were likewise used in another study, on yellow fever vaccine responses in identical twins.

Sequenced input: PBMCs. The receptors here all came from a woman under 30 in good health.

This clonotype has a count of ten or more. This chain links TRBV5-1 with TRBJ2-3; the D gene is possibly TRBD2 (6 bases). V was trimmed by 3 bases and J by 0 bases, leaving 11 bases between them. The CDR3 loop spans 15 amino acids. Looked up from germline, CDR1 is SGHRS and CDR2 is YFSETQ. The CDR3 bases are TGCGCCAGCAGCTCTCAGCGGGCTAGCACAGATACGCAGTATTTT. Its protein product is CASSSQRASTDTQYF.

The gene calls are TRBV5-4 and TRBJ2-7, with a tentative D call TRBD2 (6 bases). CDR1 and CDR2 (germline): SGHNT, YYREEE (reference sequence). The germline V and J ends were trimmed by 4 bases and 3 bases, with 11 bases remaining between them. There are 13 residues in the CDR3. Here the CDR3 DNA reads TGTGCCAGCAGCAACCCGGGGGACTACGAGCAGTACTTC. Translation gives CASSNPGDYEQYF.

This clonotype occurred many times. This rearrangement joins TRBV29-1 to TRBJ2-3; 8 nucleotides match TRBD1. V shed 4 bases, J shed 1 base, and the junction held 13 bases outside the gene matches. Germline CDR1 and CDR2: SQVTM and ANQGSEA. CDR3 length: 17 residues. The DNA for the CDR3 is TGCAGCGTTGTCCGTATTCAGGGGGCGGCACGCACAGATACGCAGTATTTT. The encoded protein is CSVVRIQGAARTDTQYF.